Presented here are 9 T cell receptor beta chains from one specimen sequenced in a study of blood T cells in healthy people across ages. A J-beta primer mix and a sample-barcoded 5' primer were used in a second PCR of about 7 to 11 cycles. TCRdb re-called the 5' RACE reads with MiXCR, one entry per CDR3 protein. Seen here are approximately 600,000 distinct CDR3 sequences, roughly 58% observed once, and the top ten hold approximately 37%. The sequencing input was blood. All receptors come from a man aged 55 to 70 in good health.

V usage is TRBV7-2 and J usage is TRBJ2-7; possible D gene TRBD1, 6 bases. Between the trimmed V and J ends, which lost 1 base and 4 bases, there was a span of 11 bases. Germline CDR1 is SGHTA and CDR2 is FQGNSA. The CDR3 is 14 residues long. CDR3 sequence (DNA): TGTGCCAGCAGCTTAGGGACAGACCGATACGAGCAGTACTTC. Its translation: CASSLGTDRYEQYF.

The chain recombines TRBV12-3 or TRBV12-4 with TRBJ1-6; the match to TRBD1 covers 7 bases. The CDR3 covers 17 residues. V shed 3 bases and J 6 bases; nucleotides not matched to a gene: 11. The CDR3 sequence: CASSLALTGVSNSPLHF. In DNA, the CDR3 is TGTGCCAGCAGTTTGGCGTTAACAGGGGTTAGTAATTCACCCCTCCACTTT.

As regards this clonotype: Mismatch with germline at one junction end may stem from a read error. Here the CDR3 reads CSAREPNTDTRYF. As DNA, the CDR3 is TGCAGTGCTAGAGAGCCAAACACAGATACGCGGTATTTT. The chain carries TRBV20-1 and TRBJ2-3; D is unclear. CDR3 length: 13 amino acids. From germline, CDR1 is DFQATT and CDR2 SNEGSKA (reference sequence).

This clonotype was seen a single time. The chain is built from TRBV20-1 and TRBJ1-2; possible D gene TRBD1, 6 bases. Germline assignment: CDR1 DFQATT and CDR2 SNEGSKA (reference sequence). This CDR3 has 14 residues. V lost 3 bases, J lost 0 bases, and 11 bases lay in between. The CDR3 DNA reads TGCAGTGCTAGCTCAGGGGTAGCTAACTATGGCTACACCTTC. It specifies CSASSGVANYGYTF.

The rearrangement links TRBV10-1 to TRBJ2-5, with D perhaps matching TRBD1 or TRBD2 (5 bases each). Germline-derived CDR1 and CDR2 are WNHNN and SYGVQD (reference sequence). This CDR3 spans 12 amino acids. The V gene lost 8 bases and the J gene lost 9 bases, with 16 bases spanning the gap. The CDR3: CASPPGIGAQYF. The DNA for the CDR3 is TGCGCCAGCCCCCCGGGGATAGGGGCCCAGTACTTC.

This clonotype was observed a few times. The chain links TRBV4-1 to TRBJ2-3; TRBD2 agrees at 12 bases. The J segment lost 2 bases and the V segment lost 5 bases, leaving 8 bases of the junction unmatched. The CDR3 consists of 17 residues. Looked up from germline, CDR1 is MGHRA and CDR2 is YSYEKL. CDR3 loop: CASSEGLAGTTTDTQYF. The DNA for the CDR3 is TGCGCCAGCAGCGAAGGACTAGCGGGGACCACCACAGATACGCAGTATTTT.

For this clonotype: The germline gene is not matched at one end of the junction; a read error may be the cause. The chain recombines TRBV4-2 with TRBJ2-1, with 7 bases aligning to TRBD1. The CDR3 is 16 amino acids. Per germline, CDR1 LGHNA and CDR2 YNFKEQ. The CDR3 is CASSQGVGTENNEQFF. CDR3 nucleotides: TGTGCCAGCAGCCAAGGAGTCGGGACAGAGAACAACGAGCAGTTCTTC.

The chain employs TRBV19 and TRBJ2-6; maybe TRBD1 (6 bases). The CDR3 sequence is 15 residues long. V gave up 9 bases and J gave up 4 bases, with 16 bases separating them. Germline loops: CDR1 LNHDA, CDR2 SQIVND (reference sequence). The CDR3 reads CASRIQGSGANVLTF. The CDR3 bases are TGTGCCAGCCGGATACAGGGCTCGGGGGCCAACGTCCTGACTTTC. The full variable domain, its missing parts supplied by reference TRBV19 and TRBJ2-6, is DGGITQSPKYLFRKEGQNVTLSCEQNLNHDAMYWYRQDPGQGLRLIYYSQIVNDFQKGDIAEGYSVSREKKESFPLTVTSAQKNPTAFYLCASRIQGSGANVLTFGAGSRLTVL.

V gene TRBV10-3 combines with J gene TRBJ2-7; D perhaps matches TRBD1 (8 bases). V shed 6 bases and J shed 0 bases, with 12 bases lying between them. CDR1 and CDR2 (germline): ENHRY, SYGVKD. This CDR3 contains 14 residues. Here the CDR3 DNA reads TGTGCCATCAGACAGGGGGGGAGCTCCTACGAGCAGTACTTC. Residues: CAIRQGGSSYEQYF.